The 27 T cell receptor beta chains below all came from one sample that was sequenced in a study of T cell responses to AZD1222 COVID-19 vaccine. Sequencing was performed with immunoSEQ multiplex PCR; in TCRdb, only in-frame clones are kept and a portion is missing. Of tens of thousands of clones listed, 70% to 90% are singletons. Specimen: peripheral blood, collected 28 days after the second AZD1222 dose. Source of these receptors: an adult who received the AZD1222 COVID-19 vaccine.

V and J are TRBV7-6 and TRBJ2-3; 11 bases fit TRBD2. CDR3 length: 16 residues. The junction had 5 bases not matched to a gene; V was cut back by 6 bases and J by 0 bases. Per germline, CDR1 SGHVS and CDR2 FNYEAQ. CDR3 loop: CASRASGGTSTDTQYF. In DNA form, the CDR3 reads TGTGCCAGCAGGGCTAGCGGGGGGACTAGCACAGATACGCAGTATTTT.

The genes are TRBV9 and TRBJ1-4; TRBD1 is a possible D gene (5 bases). Germline CDR1 is SGDLS and CDR2 is YYNGEE. With 4 bases removed from V and 8 bases from J, the gap between germline ends came to 21 bases. This CDR3 contains 16 residues. CDR3 in amino acids: CASSRVPGARGEKLFF. CDR3 DNA: TGTGCCAGCAGCAGAGTTCCCGGGGCCCGGGGCGAAAAACTGTTTTTT.

V usage is TRBV7-9 and J usage is TRBJ2-5, with 12 bases that match TRBD1. CDR1 SEHNR and CDR2 FQNEAQ come from the germline V gene (reference sequence). CDR3 size: 16 residues. V shed 1 base and J 3 bases; nucleotides not matched to a gene: 3. CDR3 loop: CASSLGDRGREETQYF. In DNA, the CDR3 is TGTGCCAGCAGCTTAGGGGACAGGGGGCGGGAAGAGACCCAGTACTTC.

The chain links TRBV18 to TRBJ1-5; D gene uncertain. The CDR3 loop spans 17 amino acids. Trimming removed 2 bases at V and 0 bases at J, with 14 bases between. CDR1 and CDR2 (germline): KGHSH, LQKENI. CDR3 in amino acids: CASSPGGRSNSNQPQHF. In DNA, the CDR3 is TGTGCCAGCTCACCAGGTGGCCGTTCAAATAGCAATCAGCCCCAGCATTTT.

The V call is TRBV28, the J call TRBJ1-3; D perhaps matches TRBD1 (6 bases). V lost 7 bases, J lost 4 bases, and 11 bases lay in between. Germline loops: CDR1 MDHEN, CDR2 SYDVKM. The CDR3 loop spans 13 amino acids. The CDR3 nucleotides are TGTGCCAGCAAGCAGGGGTACGGAAACACCATATATTTT. Its translation is CASKQGYGNTIYF.

This chain joins TRBV11-2 and TRBJ2-7, with TRBD2 identical over 13 bases. V dropped 3 bases and J dropped 5; count of bases not matched to a gene: 7. There are 16 residues in the CDR3. Germline-derived CDR1 and CDR2 are SGHAT and FQNNGV. In DNA, the CDR3 is TGTGCCAGCAGCTTCCCCAGCGGGACTAGCGGGAACGAGCAGTACTTC. Amino acid sequence: CASSFPSGTSGNEQYF.

The rearrangement uses TRBV7-9 and TRBJ1-5, with D uncertain. The CDR3 runs to 17 residues. Germline V gene sequence: CDR1 SEHNR, CDR2 FQNEAQ (reference sequence). Trimming took 1 base from V and 0 from J, leaving 13 bases between them. The CDR3 spells CASSLGRAGYSNQPQHF. CDR3 DNA sequence: TGTGCCAGCAGCTTAGGACGGGCCGGGTATAGCAATCAGCCCCAGCATTTT.

The chain couples TRBV12-3 or TRBV12-4 to TRBJ1-6; D gene ambiguous. The V end was cut by 4 bases, the J end by 6 bases, with 4 bases between. The CDR3 has 12 amino acids. The CDR3 here is CASSSGNSPLHF. As DNA, the CDR3 is TGTGCCAGCAGTTCCGGTAATTCACCCCTCCACTTT.

V and J are TRBV24-1 and TRBJ2-3; maybe TRBD2 (6 bases). Germline V gene lookup returns CDR1 KGHDR and CDR2 SFDVKD. V was trimmed by 9 bases and J by 2 bases, leaving 17 bases between them. The CDR3 is made up of 15 amino acids. The CDR3 coding sequence is TGTGCCACCGGCTCTAGTGCGGGGTACACAGATACGCAGTATTTT. Translating gives CATGSSAGYTDTQYF.

The table lists this clone with a few counts. The chain employs TRBV19 and TRBJ2-1, with D perhaps TRBD1 (6 bases). V was pared by 5 bases and J by 0 bases, with 17 bases between. The CDR3 loop spans 17 amino acids. Germline loops: CDR1 LNHDA, CDR2 SQIVND (reference sequence). CDR3 DNA: TGTGCCAGTAGTCCCTTAGGACAGAGAAGCTCCTACAATGAGCAGTTCTTC. As protein: CASSPLGQRSSYNEQFF.

The chain employs TRBV5-1 and TRBJ1-1; D remains unclear. This CDR3 comprises 13 residues. The V gene's germline CDR1 is SGHRS and CDR2 YFSETQ. V dropped 0 bases and J dropped 2 bases, with 5 bases sitting between them. The CDR3 DNA reads TGCGCCAGCAGCTTGGACCCTAACACTGAAGCTTTCTTT. This gives the protein CASSLDPNTEAFF.

This chain uses TRBV19 with TRBJ2-4; D is unclear. The CDR3 covers 15 residues. Germline V gives CDR1 LNHDA, CDR2 SQIVND (reference sequence). The V end was cut by 6 bases, the J end by 6 bases, with 18 bases between. CDR3 in amino acids: CASSPKASFLNIQYF. CDR3 sequence (DNA): TGTGCCAGTAGCCCGAAGGCTTCCTTCCTAAACATTCAGTACTTC.

CDR3 DNA sequence: TGTGCCAGCTCACGGGAACAGGGTGAGCAGTTCTTC. Translated, it gives CASSREQGEQFF. V usage is TRBV18 and J usage is TRBJ2-1, with D perhaps TRBD1 (6 bases). CDR1 is KGHSH and CDR2 is LQKENI in the germline V gene. The CDR3 is 12 amino acids. V was clipped by 4 bases and J by 9 bases, with 10 bases between them.

About this clone: This CDR3 is also generated by other DNA sequences in the sample. The V and J genes are TRBV30 and TRBJ2-2, with D maybe TRBD1 (6 bases). CDR3 length equals 15 residues. The V gene's germline CDR1 is GTSNPN and CDR2 SVGIG (reference sequence). Deletions cut 2 bases from V and 3 bases from J, with 13 bases between. The CDR3 protein is CAWSLAGVHTGELFF. The CDR3 DNA is TGTGCCTGGAGTTTGGCAGGGGTACACACCGGGGAGCTGTTTTTT.

The chain has TRBV4-2 and TRBJ1-5, with 11 bases that match TRBD1. Looked up from germline, CDR1 is LGHNA and CDR2 is YNFKEQ. This CDR3 has 15 residues. The trim removed 0 bases at V and 10 bases at J, leaving 5 bases unmatched. This CDR3 is CASSQEGQGVNPQHF. CDR3 nucleotides: TGTGCCAGCAGCCAAGAGGGACAGGGGGTAAATCCCCAGCATTTT.

The chain employs TRBV10-3 and TRBJ2-7; D gene uncertain. V was trimmed by 3 bases and J by 7 bases, leaving 10 bases between them. Germline CDR1 reads ENHRY; CDR2 reads SYGVKD. The CDR3 has 12 amino acids. DNA of the CDR3: TGTGCCATCAGTGACAGGATGGGGGAGCAGTACTTC. It yields the protein CAISDRMGEQYF.

This chain joins TRBV30 and TRBJ1-2; D call uncertain. Germline assignment: CDR1 GTSNPN and CDR2 SVGIG (reference sequence). Between the trimmed V and J ends, which lost 4 bases and 4 bases, there was a span of 10 bases. This CDR3 is built from 12 residues. Here the CDR3 reads CAWKSQLYGYTF. The CDR3 DNA follows: TGTGCCTGGAAGTCACAGCTCTATGGCTACACCTTC.

The chain is built from TRBV19 and TRBJ1-1, with no clear D. Germline assignment: CDR1 LNHDA and CDR2 SQIVND (reference sequence). The V gene lost 6 bases and the J gene lost 3 bases, with 17 bases spanning the gap. The CDR3 spans 15 residues. The CDR3 loop is CASSTERVFDTEAFF. The CDR3, as DNA: TGTGCCAGTAGCACCGAGAGGGTTTTTGACACTGAAGCTTTCTTT.

The V call is TRBV27, the J call TRBJ1-5; D ambiguous. V lost 3 bases, J lost 11 bases, and 11 bases lay in between. The CDR3 length is 12 residues. Germline V gives CDR1 MNHEY, CDR2 SMNVEV (reference sequence). This CDR3 is CASSFRDGAQHF. The CDR3 DNA reads as TGTGCCAGCAGTTTCCGGGATGGGGCCCAGCATTTT.

The CDR3 bases are TGTGCCAGCAGCTTAGCTGGGGTGAGAATCAATCAGCCCCAGCATTTT. Amino acid sequence: CASSLAGVRINQPQHF. The chain is built from TRBV7-2 and TRBJ1-5; D not resolved. CDR1 is SGHTA, CDR2 FQGNSA, per germline. CDR3 size: 16 residues. Trimming shortened V by 0 bases and J by 3 bases, and 12 bases separated the two germline ends.

V gene TRBV21-1 combines with J gene TRBJ1-1; TRBD1 is taken as the D call from the table, unchecked against the DNA. TRBV21-1 is reported as a pseudogene. The CDR3 has 11 amino acids. The CDR3 DNA sequence: TGTGCCACCCCACAGGGGGCCCAAGCTTTCTTT. Amino acid sequence: CATPQGAQAFF.

In its sample, this clone was seen a few times. The chain couples TRBV10-3 to TRBJ1-5; D is undetermined. CDR1 ENHRY and CDR2 SYGVKD come from the germline V gene. The V gene lost 3 bases and the J gene lost 8 bases, with 11 bases spanning the gap. CDR3 size: 13 residues. The CDR3 region is CAISESSREPQHF. CDR3 DNA: TGTGCCATCAGTGAATCGAGCCGGGAGCCCCAGCATTTT.

The chain combines TRBV6-5 with TRBJ2-3; no reliable D call. The germline V gene has CDR1 MNHEY and CDR2 SVGAGI. V lost 6 bases to trimming and J lost 0 bases, with 13 bases between them. The CDR3 runs 15 residues. The CDR3, as DNA: TGTGCCAGCAGGGACCCTATACCAAGCACAGATACGCAGTATTTT. The encoded protein is CASRDPIPSTDTQYF.

The chain is built from TRBV12-3 or TRBV12-4 and TRBJ1-2; 8 positions match TRBD1. The CDR3 consists of 13 residues. V lost 5 bases, J lost 4 bases, and 3 bases stayed unmatched. The CDR3 reads CASSRQGTYGYTF. For the CDR3, the DNA is TGTGCCAGCAGTCGACAGGGGACCTATGGCTACACCTTC.

The chain carries TRBV3-1 (or the pseudogene TRBV3-2) and TRBJ2-2; 9 nucleotides align to TRBD1. The CDR3 sequence is 15 residues long. The ends lost 7 bases at V and 3 bases at J; junction bases unmatched: 6. CDR1 is LGHDT and CDR2 is YNNKEL in the germline V gene (reference sequence). CDR3 nucleotide sequence: TGTGCCAGCACCCGGGGACAGGGACACACCGGGGAGCTGTTTTTT. It encodes CASTRGQGHTGELFF.

The chain couples TRBV13 to TRBJ1-3; perhaps TRBD1 as D (6 bases). The CDR3 runs to 15 residues. V lost 2 bases and J lost 0, with 8 bases in between. Germline assignment: CDR1 PRHDT and CDR2 FYEKMQ (reference sequence). Here the CDR3 DNA reads TGTGCCAGCAGCTTAACAGGGAGCTCTGGAAACACCATATATTTT. It encodes CASSLTGSSGNTIYF.

The rearrangement links TRBV3-1 (or the pseudogene TRBV3-2) to TRBJ1-6; no clear D gene. The CDR3 has 12 residues. The V end was cut by 4 bases, the J end by 10 bases, with 8 bases between. Germline V CDR1 and CDR2: LGHDT, YNNKEL (reference sequence). In nucleotides, the CDR3 is TGTGCCAGCAGCCGAGACTTGTCACCCCTCCACTTT. Translation: CASSRDLSPLHF.